This T cell receptor beta chain was sequenced during a study of Ad26.COV2.S vaccination and SARS-CoV-2 variants. Noted treatment: roughly 19 received Ad26.COV2.S at low or high dose, single or two shots; roughly five received placebo; per-sample allocation not given. Sampling occurred on day 63 after the first vaccine or placebo injection. Whoever gave the sample was an adult aged 18-55 years in Boston. On this clone itself: Its antigen remains unknown.

Study-wide results and caveats: Responses of T cells in total may have been underestimated by the TCR breadth and depth analyses. There was reportedly substantial breadth in spike-specific CD8+ and CD4+ T cell responses after vaccination. Vaccine and placebo recipients had comparable breadth of non-spike TCRs.

The junction had 5 bases not matched to a gene; V was cut back by 6 bases and J by 3 bases. In germline, CDR1 is ENHRY, CDR2 SYGVKD. The CDR3 has 14 amino acids. Profiling relied on immunoSEQ multiplex PCR, and the TCRdb table lists in-frame clones only, not all of them. The sample records about 420,000 clones, roughly 90% being singletons. This TCR derives from a person aged 18 to 59 who received the Ad26.COV2.S COVID-19 vaccine or a placebo. V usage is TRBV10-3 and J usage is TRBJ2-7; 10 bases align to TRBD1. The sequences come from peripheral blood, collected in a trial of Ad26.COV2.S vaccine versus placebo. CDR3 coding DNA: TGTGCCATCAGCCCCGGGACAGGGGACTACGAGCAGTACTTC. Translated: CAISPGTGDYEQYF.